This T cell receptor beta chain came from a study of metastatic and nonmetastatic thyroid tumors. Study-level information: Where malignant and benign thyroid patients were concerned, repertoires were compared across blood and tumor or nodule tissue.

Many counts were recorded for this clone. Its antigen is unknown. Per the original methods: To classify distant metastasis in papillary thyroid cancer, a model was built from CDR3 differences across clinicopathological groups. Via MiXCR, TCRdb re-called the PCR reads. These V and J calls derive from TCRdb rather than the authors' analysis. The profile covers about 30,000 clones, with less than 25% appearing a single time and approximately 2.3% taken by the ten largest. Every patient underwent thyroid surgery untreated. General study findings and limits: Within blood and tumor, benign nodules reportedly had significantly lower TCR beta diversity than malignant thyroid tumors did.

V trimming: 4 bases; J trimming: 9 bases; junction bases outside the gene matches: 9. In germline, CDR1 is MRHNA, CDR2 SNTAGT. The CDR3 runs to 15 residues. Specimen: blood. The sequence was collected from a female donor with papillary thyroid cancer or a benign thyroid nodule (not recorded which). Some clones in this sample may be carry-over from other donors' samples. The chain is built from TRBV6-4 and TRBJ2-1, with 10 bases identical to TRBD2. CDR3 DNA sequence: TGTGCCAGCAGTGCGCAAGCGGGAGGGCCTGGTGAGCAGTTCTTC. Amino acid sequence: CASSAQAGGPGEQFF.